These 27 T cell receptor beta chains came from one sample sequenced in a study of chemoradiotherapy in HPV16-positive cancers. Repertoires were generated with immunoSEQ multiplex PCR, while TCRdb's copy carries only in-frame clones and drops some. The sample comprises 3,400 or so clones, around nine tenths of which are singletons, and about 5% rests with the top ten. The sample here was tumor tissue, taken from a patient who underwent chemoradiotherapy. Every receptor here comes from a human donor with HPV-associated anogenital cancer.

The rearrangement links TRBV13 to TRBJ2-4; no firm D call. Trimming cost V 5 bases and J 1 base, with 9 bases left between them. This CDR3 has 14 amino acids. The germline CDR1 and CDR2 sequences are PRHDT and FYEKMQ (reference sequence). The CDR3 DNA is TGTGCCAGCAGCAGATCTGGGGCCAAAAACATTCAGTACTTC. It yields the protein CASSRSGAKNIQYF.

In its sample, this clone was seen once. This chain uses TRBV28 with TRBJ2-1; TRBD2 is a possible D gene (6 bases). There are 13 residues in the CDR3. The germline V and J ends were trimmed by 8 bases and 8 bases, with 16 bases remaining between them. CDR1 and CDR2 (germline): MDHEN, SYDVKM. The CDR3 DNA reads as TGTGCCAGCGGGACTCGATGGTCGGATGAGCAGTTCTTC. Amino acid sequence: CASGTRWSDEQFF. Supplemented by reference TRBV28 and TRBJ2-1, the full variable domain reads DVKVTQSSRYLVKRTGEKVFLECVQDMDHENMFWYRQDPGLGLRLIYFSYDVKMKEKGDIPEGYSVSREKKERFSLILESASTNQTSMYLCASGTRWSDEQFFGPGTRLTVL.

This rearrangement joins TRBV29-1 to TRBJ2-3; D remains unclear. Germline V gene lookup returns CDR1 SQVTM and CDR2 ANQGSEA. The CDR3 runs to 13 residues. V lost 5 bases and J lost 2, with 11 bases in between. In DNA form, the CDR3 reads TGCAGCGTTCAAGGCCTCCTCACAGATACGCAGTATTTT. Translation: CSVQGLLTDTQYF.

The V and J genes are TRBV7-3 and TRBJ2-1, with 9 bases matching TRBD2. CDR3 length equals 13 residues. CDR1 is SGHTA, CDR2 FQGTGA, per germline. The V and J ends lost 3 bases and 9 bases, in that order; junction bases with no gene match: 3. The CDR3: CASSFSGSREQFF. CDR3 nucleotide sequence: TGTGCCAGCAGCTTTAGCGGGAGTCGTGAGCAGTTCTTC.

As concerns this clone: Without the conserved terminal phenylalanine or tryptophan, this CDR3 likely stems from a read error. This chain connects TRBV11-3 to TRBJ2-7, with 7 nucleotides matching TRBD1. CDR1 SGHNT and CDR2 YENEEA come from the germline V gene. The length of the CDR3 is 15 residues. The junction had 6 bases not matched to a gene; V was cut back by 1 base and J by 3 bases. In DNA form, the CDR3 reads TGTGCCAGCAGCTTAGTAGGGGGCATAAACTACGAGCAGTACCTC. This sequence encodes CASSLVGGINYEQYL.

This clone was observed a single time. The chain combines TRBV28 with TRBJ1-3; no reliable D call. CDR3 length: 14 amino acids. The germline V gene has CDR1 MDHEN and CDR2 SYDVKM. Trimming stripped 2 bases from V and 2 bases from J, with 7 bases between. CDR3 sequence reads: CASSLAGPGNTIYF. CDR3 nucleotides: TGTGCCAGCAGTTTAGCAGGCCCTGGAAACACCATATATTTT.

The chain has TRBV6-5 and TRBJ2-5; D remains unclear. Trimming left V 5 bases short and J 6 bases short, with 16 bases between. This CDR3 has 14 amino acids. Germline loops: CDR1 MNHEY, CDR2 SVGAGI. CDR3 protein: CASSTAPLAQTQYF. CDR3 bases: TGTGCCAGCAGTACGGCTCCCCTTGCACAGACCCAGTACTTC.

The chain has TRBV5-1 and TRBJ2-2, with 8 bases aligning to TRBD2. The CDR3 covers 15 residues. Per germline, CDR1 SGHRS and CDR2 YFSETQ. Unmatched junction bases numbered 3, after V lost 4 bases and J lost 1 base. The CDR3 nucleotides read TGCGCCAGCAGCCGGGGGACTAGGAACACCGGGGAGCTGTTTTTT. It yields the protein CASSRGTRNTGELFF.

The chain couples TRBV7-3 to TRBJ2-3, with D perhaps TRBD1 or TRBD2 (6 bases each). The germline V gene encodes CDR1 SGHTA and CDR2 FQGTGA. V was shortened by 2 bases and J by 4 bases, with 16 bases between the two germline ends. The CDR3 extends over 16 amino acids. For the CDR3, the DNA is TGTGCCAGCAGCTTACAGACTAGTGAGGGGGCAGATACGCAGTATTTT. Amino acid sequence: CASSLQTSEGADTQYF.

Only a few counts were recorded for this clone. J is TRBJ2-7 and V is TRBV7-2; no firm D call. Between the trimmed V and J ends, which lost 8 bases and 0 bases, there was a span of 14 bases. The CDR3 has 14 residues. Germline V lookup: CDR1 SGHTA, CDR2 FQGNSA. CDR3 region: CASRPGVDSYEQYF. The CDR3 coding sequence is TGTGCCAGCCGCCCTGGGGTTGACTCCTACGAGCAGTACTTC.

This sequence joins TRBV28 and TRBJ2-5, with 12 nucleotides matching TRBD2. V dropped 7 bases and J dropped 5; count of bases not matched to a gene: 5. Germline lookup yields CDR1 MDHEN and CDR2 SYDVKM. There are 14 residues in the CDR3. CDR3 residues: CASKTSGSGETQYF. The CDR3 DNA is TGTGCCAGCAAGACTAGCGGGAGCGGCGAGACCCAGTACTTC. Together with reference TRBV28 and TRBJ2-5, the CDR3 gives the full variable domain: DVKVTQSSRYLVKRTGEKVFLECVQDMDHENMFWYRQDPGLGLRLIYFSYDVKMKEKGDIPEGYSVSREKKERFSLILESASTNQTSMYLCASKTSGSGETQYFGPGTRLLVL.

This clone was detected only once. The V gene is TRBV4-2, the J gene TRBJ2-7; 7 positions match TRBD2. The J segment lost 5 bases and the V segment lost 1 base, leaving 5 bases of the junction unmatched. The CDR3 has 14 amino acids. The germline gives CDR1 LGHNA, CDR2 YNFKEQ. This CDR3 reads CASSQARETDEQYF. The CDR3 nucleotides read TGTGCCAGCAGCCAAGCGCGGGAGACTGACGAGCAGTACTTC.

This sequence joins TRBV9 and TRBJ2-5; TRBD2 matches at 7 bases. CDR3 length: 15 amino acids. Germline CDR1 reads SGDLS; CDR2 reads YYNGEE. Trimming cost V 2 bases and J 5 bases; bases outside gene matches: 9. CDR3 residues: CASSVGGGEGETQYF. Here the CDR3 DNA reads TGTGCCAGCAGCGTCGGGGGAGGGGAGGGGGAGACCCAGTACTTC.

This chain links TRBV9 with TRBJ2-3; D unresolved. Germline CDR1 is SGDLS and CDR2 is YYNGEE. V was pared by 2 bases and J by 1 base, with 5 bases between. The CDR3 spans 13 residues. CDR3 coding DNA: TGTGCCAGCAGCGTCCTAGGCACAGATACGCAGTATTTT. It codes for CASSVLGTDTQYF.

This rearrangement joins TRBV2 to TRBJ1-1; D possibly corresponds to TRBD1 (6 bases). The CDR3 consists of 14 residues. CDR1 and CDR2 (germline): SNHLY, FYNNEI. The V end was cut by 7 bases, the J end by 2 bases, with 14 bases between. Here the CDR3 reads CASKVQGSNTEAFF. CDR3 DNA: TGTGCCAGCAAAGTTCAGGGGTCTAACACTGAAGCTTTCTTT.

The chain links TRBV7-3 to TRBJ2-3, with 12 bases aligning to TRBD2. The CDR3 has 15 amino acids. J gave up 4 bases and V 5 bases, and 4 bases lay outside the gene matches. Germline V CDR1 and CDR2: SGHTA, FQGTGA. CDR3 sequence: CASSMTSGRSDTQYF. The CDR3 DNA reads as TGTGCCAGCAGCATGACTAGCGGGAGATCAGATACGCAGTATTTT.

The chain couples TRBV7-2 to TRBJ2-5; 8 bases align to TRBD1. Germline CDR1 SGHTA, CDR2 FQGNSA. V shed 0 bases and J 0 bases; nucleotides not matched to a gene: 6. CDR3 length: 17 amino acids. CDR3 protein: CASSLAGPGGYQETQYF. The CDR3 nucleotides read TGTGCCAGCAGCTTAGCTGGTCCAGGGGGCTACCAAGAGACCCAGTACTTC.

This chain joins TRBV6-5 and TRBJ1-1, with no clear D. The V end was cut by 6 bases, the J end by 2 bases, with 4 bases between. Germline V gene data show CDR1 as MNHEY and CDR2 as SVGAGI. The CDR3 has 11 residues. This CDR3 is CASRRNTEAFF. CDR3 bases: TGTGCCAGCAGGCGAAACACTGAAGCTTTCTTT.

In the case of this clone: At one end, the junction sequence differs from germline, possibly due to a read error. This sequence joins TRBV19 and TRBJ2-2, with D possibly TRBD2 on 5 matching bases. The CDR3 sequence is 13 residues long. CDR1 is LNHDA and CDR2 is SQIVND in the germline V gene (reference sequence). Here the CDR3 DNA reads TGTGCCAGTACTATACGGGGCACCGGGGAGCTGTTTTTT. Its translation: CASTIRGTGELFF.

CDR3: CASSTGTYTQYF. CDR3 in DNA: TGTGCCAGCAGCACCGGGACTTATACGCAGTATTTT. The gene calls are TRBV5-4 and TRBJ2-3; possibly TRBD2 for D (6 bases). V gave up 4 bases and J gave up 7 bases, with 10 bases separating them. The CDR3 runs 12 residues. The germline gives CDR1 SGHNT, CDR2 YYREEE (reference sequence).

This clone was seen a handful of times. This CDR3 is CASSLVLAGVYEQYF. The CDR3 DNA sequence: TGTGCCAGCAGTTTGGTCCTAGCGGGAGTCTACGAGCAGTACTTC. This chain links TRBV28 with TRBJ2-7, with 10 bases matching TRBD2. Per germline, CDR1 MDHEN and CDR2 SYDVKM. V shed 3 bases, J shed 3 bases, and the junction held 5 bases outside the gene matches. The CDR3 has 15 amino acids.

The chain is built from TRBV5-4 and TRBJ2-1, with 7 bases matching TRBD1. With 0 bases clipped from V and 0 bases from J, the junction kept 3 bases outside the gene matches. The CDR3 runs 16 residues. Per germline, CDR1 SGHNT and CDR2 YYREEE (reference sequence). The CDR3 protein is CASSLGAGGSYNEQFF. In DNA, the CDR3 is TGTGCCAGCAGCTTGGGCGCAGGGGGCTCCTACAATGAGCAGTTCTTC. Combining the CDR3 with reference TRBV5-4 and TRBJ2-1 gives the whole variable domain ETGVTQSPTHLIKTRGQQVTLRCSSQSGHNTVSWYQQALGQGPQFIFQYYREEENGRGNFPPRFSGLQFPNYSSELNVNALELDDSALYLCASSLGAGGSYNEQFFGPGTRLTVL.

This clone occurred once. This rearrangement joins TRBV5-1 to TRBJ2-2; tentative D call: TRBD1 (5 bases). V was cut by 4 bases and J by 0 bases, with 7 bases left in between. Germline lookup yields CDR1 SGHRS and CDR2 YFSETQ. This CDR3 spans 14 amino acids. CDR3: CASSGAPNTGELFF. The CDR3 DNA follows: TGCGCCAGCAGCGGGGCGCCGAACACCGGGGAGCTGTTTTTT.

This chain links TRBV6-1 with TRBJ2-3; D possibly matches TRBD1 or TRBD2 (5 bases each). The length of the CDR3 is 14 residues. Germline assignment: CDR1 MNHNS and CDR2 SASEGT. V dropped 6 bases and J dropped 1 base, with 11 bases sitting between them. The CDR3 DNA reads TGTGCCAGCAGCGAGGGGCGGGGCACAGATACGCAGTATTTT. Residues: CASSEGRGTDTQYF.

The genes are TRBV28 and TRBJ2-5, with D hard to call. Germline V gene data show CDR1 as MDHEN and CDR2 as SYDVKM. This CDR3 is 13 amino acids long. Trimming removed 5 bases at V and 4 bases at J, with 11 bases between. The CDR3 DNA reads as TGTGCCAGCAGTCCCTCGCTCGTAGAGACCCAGTACTTC. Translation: CASSPSLVETQYF.

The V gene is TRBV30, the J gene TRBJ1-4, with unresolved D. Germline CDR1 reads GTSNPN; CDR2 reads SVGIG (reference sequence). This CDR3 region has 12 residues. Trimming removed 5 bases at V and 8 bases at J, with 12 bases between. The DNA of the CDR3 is TGTGCCTGGGGCTGGGGTGGAGAAAAACTGTTTTTT. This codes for CAWGWGGEKLFF.

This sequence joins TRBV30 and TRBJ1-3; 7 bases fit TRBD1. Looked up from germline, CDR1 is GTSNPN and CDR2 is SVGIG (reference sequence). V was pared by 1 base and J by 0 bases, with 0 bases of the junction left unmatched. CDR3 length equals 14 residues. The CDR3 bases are TGTGCCTGGAGTGCAGGGGGCTCTGGAAACACCATATATTTT. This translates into CAWSAGGSGNTIYF.